A selection of T cell receptor beta chains follows, all from one sample in a study of blood T cells in healthy people across ages. TCRdb passed the 5' RACE reads through MiXCR, listing each CDR3 protein once. The table includes about 630,000 distinct CDR3 sequences, about 21% detected once. Sequencing input: blood. These receptors were obtained from a man aged 70 or older in good health. CDR3s include the opening cysteine and the closing phenylalanine or tryptophan. A D gene is named only where the DNA matches it firmly. Size is stated for part of the rows, as once, few or many counts, or as a class when the clone is expanded.

>TRBV15|TRBJ2-7|NA|NA
TGTGCCACCAGCAGAGATCTGACCGAGCAGTACTTC
CATSRDLTEQYF
>TRBV21-1|TRBJ1-2|few|NA
TGTGCCAGCAGCAAAGAGGGGGGGACAGACTATGGCTACACCTTC
CASSKEGGTDYGYTF
>TRBV29-1|TRBJ1-5|many|TRBD1
TGCAGCTACGGGACAGGGGTCAATCAGCCCCAGCATTTT
CSYGTGVNQPQHF
>TRBV12-3/TRBV12-4|TRBJ2-1|NA|NA
TGTGCCAGCAGTTCACAGGGTGGAAACTCCCACAATGAGCAGTTCTTC
CASSSQGGNSHNEQFF
>TRBV7-2|TRBJ2-6|few|NA
TGTGCCAGCAGCCTCTCTTGGACGGGCTCTGGGGCCAACGTCCTGACTTTC
CASSLSWTGSGANVLTF
>TRBV20-1|TRBJ2-5|few|TRBD2
TGCAGTGCTAGAAGGACTAGCGGGAGGGCCTCCCAAGAGACCCAGTACTTC
CSARRTSGRASQETQYF
>TRBV7-2|TRBJ2-2|NA|TRBD1
TGTGCCAGCAGCTTACCCCCGGGACAGATGAACACCGGGGAGCTGTTTTTT
CASSLPPGQMNTGELFF
>TRBV6-5|TRBJ1-4|NA|NA
TGTGCCAGCAGCCGCCCGGGGACGGGTGAAAAACTGTTTTTT
CASSRPGTGEKLFF
>TRBV3-1|TRBJ2-3|NA|NA
TGTGCCAGCAGCTACAAAAAAGATACGCAGTATTTT
CASSYKKDTQYF
>TRBV5-1|TRBJ2-3|few|NA
TGCGCCAGCAGCGAACCAAAGGGCGCAGATACGCAGTATTTT
CASSEPKGADTQYF
>TRBV20-1|TRBJ2-7|NA|NA
TGCAGTGCTAGTACCGGCGGGTTCGCCTACGAGCAGTACTTC
CSASTGGFAYEQYF
>TRBV7-8|TRBJ1-5|NA|TRBD1
TGTGCCAGCAGGGGGACAGGGGGCGGTCAGCCCCAGCATTTT
CASRGTGGGQPQHF
>TRBV7-8|TRBJ2-1|few|NA
TGTGCCAGCAGCTTAGTGAGGGGCGGTGAGCAGTTCTTC
CASSLVRGGEQFF
>TRBV5-1|TRBJ2-1|few|NA
TGCGCCAGCAGCTCTTCGACCGGGAGCTCCTACAATGAGCAGTTCTTC
CASSSSTGSSYNEQFF
>TRBV12-3/TRBV12-4|TRBJ2-1|few|NA
TGTGCCAGCACTCTGGGGACCAAGTCCTCCTACAATGAGCAGTTCTTC
CASTLGTKSSYNEQFF
>TRBV13|TRBJ2-1|NA|TRBD1
TGTGCCAACAGCTCTCCCAGGACAGGGGACTACAATGAGCAGTTCTTC
CANSSPRTGDYNEQFF
>TRBV3-1|TRBJ2-7|few|TRBD1
TGTGCCAGCAGCCGGGGGACAGGGGATGCCTACGAGCAGTACTTC
CASSRGTGDAYEQYF
>TRBV15|TRBJ2-3|few|NA
TGTGCCACCAGCATCCAGGGGGGGGGCACAGATACGCAGTATTTT
CATSIQGGGTDTQYF
>TRBV12-3/TRBV12-4|TRBJ2-7|NA|TRBD1
TGTGCCAGCAGTTTCCGGGACAGGTCCTACGAGCAGTACTTC
CASSFRDRSYEQYF
>TRBV20-1|TRBJ2-3|NA|TRBD1
TGCAGTGCCCGGGACAGGGAAGGGTATGCAGATACGCAGTATTTT
CSARDREGYADTQYF
>TRBV3-1|TRBJ2-2|NA|NA
TGTGCCAGCAGCCACAATTCGGCCGGGGAGCTGTTTTTT
CASSHNSAGELFF
>TRBV3-1|TRBJ1-1|NA|NA
TGTGCCAGCAGCCAAACTGAAGCTTTCTTT
CASSQTEAFF
>TRBV7-2|TRBJ1-2|NA|NA
TGTGCCAGCAGCTCCGCCCAGAACTATGGCTACACCTTC
CASSSAQNYGYTF
>TRBV9|TRBJ1-4|NA|NA
TGTGCCAGCAGCGTCTCAGGGAATGAAAAACTGTTTTTT
CASSVSGNEKLFF
>TRBV5-1|TRBJ2-1|NA|TRBD2
TGCGCCAGCAGCTTGGAACGGGGGGGCAATGAGCAGTTCTTC
CASSLERGGNEQFF
>TRBV10-3|TRBJ2-1|few|NA
TGTGCCATCAATGAGGGGTTCCAATCGGGTGAGCAGTTCTTC
CAINEGFQSGEQFF
>TRBV7-9|TRBJ2-1|few|NA
TGTGCCAGCAGCTCCGAGAACCTCGATGAGCAGTTCTTC
CASSSENLDEQFF
>TRBV27|TRBJ2-7|NA|TRBD2
TGTGCCAGCAGTCGTACTACTAGCGGACATGAGCAGTACTTC
CASSRTTSGHEQYF
>TRBV28|TRBJ2-7|NA|NA
TGTGCCAGCACCACAGGGACCAGCGGGCTTTACGAGCAGTACTTC
CASTTGTSGLYEQYF
>TRBV3-1|TRBJ2-5|few|TRBD2
TGTGCCAGCAGCCGGACTAGCGGGAGCCGCTTTGAGACCCAGTACTTC
CASSRTSGSRFETQYF
>TRBV5-1|TRBJ1-6|few|NA
TGCGCCAGCAGCTACTCAGGGAGCTCACCCCTCCACTTT
CASSYSGSSPLHF
>TRBV2|TRBJ1-1|NA|TRBD1
TGTGCCAGCAGTTCGGGACAGCTCCCTGAAGCTTTCTTT
CASSSGQLPEAFF
>TRBV6-1|TRBJ2-3|NA|NA
TGTGCCAGCAGTGAACGGCAGGGTGGAGATACGCAGTATTTT
CASSERQGGDTQYF
>TRBV9|TRBJ2-5|NA|TRBD1
TGTGCCAGCAGCGCCCTAGGACAGGCCTTACAAGAGACCCAGTACTTC
CASSALGQALQETQYF
>TRBV3-1|TRBJ2-1|NA|NA
TGTGCCAGCAGCCCAAGAGATAGTGGCCGAGACTACAATGAGCAGTTCTTC
CASSPRDSGRDYNEQFF
>TRBV18|TRBJ2-1|many|NA
TGTGCCAGCTCACCACCGTATAACAGCGGGGAGCAGTTCTTC
CASSPPYNSGEQFF
>TRBV7-2|TRBJ2-5|NA|NA
TGTGCCAGCAGCTTACGGCAAAGCCAAGAGACCCAGTACTTC
CASSLRQSQETQYF
>TRBV7-3|TRBJ2-2|many|TRBD1
TGTGCCAGCAGCTCCGGACAGGATGGCGGGGAGCTGTTTTTT
CASSSGQDGGELFF
>TRBV20-1|TRBJ2-7|NA|NA
TGCAGTGCCCCCGGGGGCTTTGGCGGCGAGCAGTACTTC
CSAPGGFGGEQYF
>TRBV28|TRBJ1-2|NA|NA
TGTGCCAGCAGCTACCTCCCCGATCTCTATGGCTACACCTTC
CASSYLPDLYGYTF
>TRBV20-1|TRBJ2-1|NA|TRBD2
TGCAGTGCTAATCCGACTAGCGGGTTCTATGAGCAGTTCTTC
CSANPTSGFYEQFF
>TRBV20-1|TRBJ1-5|few|NA
TGCAGTGCTAGAGATGGTTTCCGAGTCAATCAGCCCCAGCATTTT
CSARDGFRVNQPQHF
>TRBV20-1|TRBJ2-3|few|TRBD2
TGCAGTGCCCCGACTAGCGGGAGTGTAGATACGCAGTATTTT
CSAPTSGSVDTQYF
>TRBV20-1|TRBJ2-3|NA|NA
TGCAGTGCTAGAGCCGACTGGACGGGAGATAAAGATACGCAGTATTTT
CSARADWTGDKDTQYF
>TRBV20-1|TRBJ2-3|few|NA
TGCAGTGCTATGTCTCGAGAGATTTTCGTTGATACGCAGTATTTT
CSAMSREIFVDTQYF
>TRBV12-5|TRBJ2-7|NA|NA
TGTGCTAGTGGTTTCGGGGCGTACGAGCAGTACTTC
CASGFGAYEQYF
>TRBV7-2|TRBJ2-5|NA|NA
TGTGCCAGCAGCTTAGGTGACGGAAAACGGTGGGAGACCCAGTACTTC
CASSLGDGKRWETQYF
>TRBV20-1|TRBJ2-3|many|TRBD1
TGCAGTGCTAGAAGGACAGGGGCCACAGATACGCAGTATTTT
CSARRTGATDTQYF
>TRBV7-2|TRBJ1-2|few|NA
TGTGCCAGCAGCTTTGAGGGTTTGGGTGGCTACACCTTC
CASSFEGLGGYTF
>TRBV20-1|TRBJ2-3|many|NA
TGCAGTGCTCCTCATAGCGGTAGCACAGATACGCAGTATTTT
CSAPHSGSTDTQYF
>TRBV24-1|TRBJ2-1|NA|TRBD2
TGTGTCACCAGTGATACTAGCGAGTGGCGCAATGAGCAGTTCTTC
CVTSDTSEWRNEQFF
>TRBV20-1|TRBJ2-3|NA|TRBD2
TGCAGTGCTCAGCGGGAGGGGAGCACAGATACGCAGTATTTT
CSAQREGSTDTQYF
>TRBV6-5|TRBJ1-4|NA|TRBD1
TGTGCCAGCAGTTACTCGAACAGGGGAGAAAAACTGTTTTTT
CASSYSNRGEKLFF
>TRBV6-5|TRBJ2-5|many|TRBD1
TGTGCCAGCAGTTACGCCCCGGGGACAGGTTTCGGCGAGACCCAGTACTTC
CASSYAPGTGFGETQYF
>TRBV7-2|TRBJ2-7|many|NA
TGTGCCAGCAGCTTGGGTCAGAAAGCCTACGAGCAGTACTTC
CASSLGQKAYEQYF
>TRBV6-5|TRBJ2-1|NA|NA
TGTGCCAGTCAAAGGGGAAACAATGAGCAGTTCTTC
CASQRGNNEQFF
>TRBV6-1|TRBJ1-5|few|NA
TGTGCCAGCAGGGCTACGACAGGAGTCGGCAATCAGCCCCAGCATTTT
CASRATTGVGNQPQHF
>TRBV6-5|TRBJ2-7|NA|TRBD2
TGTGCCAGCAGCTACCGAAAAGCGGGGAATGAGCAGTACTTC
CASSYRKAGNEQYF